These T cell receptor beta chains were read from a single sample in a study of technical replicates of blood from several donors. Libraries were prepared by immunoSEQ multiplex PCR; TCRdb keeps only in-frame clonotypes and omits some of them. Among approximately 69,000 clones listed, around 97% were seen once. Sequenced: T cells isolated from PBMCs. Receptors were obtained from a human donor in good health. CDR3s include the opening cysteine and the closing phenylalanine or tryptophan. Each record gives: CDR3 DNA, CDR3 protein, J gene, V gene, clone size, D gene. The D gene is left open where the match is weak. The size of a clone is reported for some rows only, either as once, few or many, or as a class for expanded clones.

TGCGCCAGCAGGGACTTCGTGAGTTACAATGAGCAGTTCTTC	CASRDFVSYNEQFF	TRBJ2-1	TRBV5-1	once	-
TGTGCCTGGACCTACTCGAGTCTAGTCAGCTCCTACGAGCAGTACTTC	CAWTYSSLVSSYEQYF	TRBJ2-7	TRBV30	-	-
TGTGCCAGCGCCGCAGGGAGGGCCTGGGAGACCCAGTACTTC	CASAAGRAWETQYF	TRBJ2-5	TRBV28	once	TRBD2
TGTGCCAGCAGCTTGAGGGGGGGAAGTATTTCGGAACAAGCTTTCTTT	CASSLRGGSISEQAFF	TRBJ1-1	TRBV7-9	-	-
TGTGCCAGCAGTCTAGCGGGAGGGCCCTACGAGCAGTACTTC	CASSLAGGPYEQYF	TRBJ2-7	TRBV2	-	TRBD2
TGTGCCAGCAGTGCCACAGGGAACGAGCAGTACTTC	CASSATGNEQYF	TRBJ2-7	TRBV6-1	once	-
TGTGCCAGCAGCTTAGGACTAGCGGGGGCAGATACGCAGTATTTT	CASSLGLAGADTQYF	TRBJ2-3	TRBV5-4	few	TRBD2
TGTGCCAGCAGCCCTACAGGGTTCAATCAGCCCCAGCATTTT	CASSPTGFNQPQHF	TRBJ1-5	TRBV28	-	-
TGTGCCAGCAGCTTAGGGGGACAGAGGGGGACAGATACGCAGTATTTT	CASSLGGQRGTDTQYF	TRBJ2-3	TRBV11-3	-	TRBD1
TGTGCCAGCTCACCGCCGGGACAGGGAAGGTTGGATGGCTACACCTTC	CASSPPGQGRLDGYTF	TRBJ1-2	TRBV18	-	TRBD1
TGCGCCAGCAGCCAAGCCGGTGCGGGCTATGAGCAGTTCTTC	CASSQAGAGYEQFF	TRBJ2-1	TRBV4-1	-	-
TGTGCCAGCAGCTCAAACAGGGGGGCCGAGCAGTTCTTC	CASSSNRGAEQFF	TRBJ2-1	TRBV5-5	-	TRBD1
TGTGCCAGCACGGATCTGAGCGATGGCTACACCTTC	CASTDLSDGYTF	TRBJ1-2	TRBV6-5	-	-
TGTGCCAGCAGCTTGGATCAGGCCTGGGAGGGGGCTTTCTTT	CASSLDQAWEGAFF	TRBJ1-1	TRBV5-8	-	-
TGTGCCAGCAGTGCCGACAGGGCCACCGGGGAGCTGTTTTTT	CASSADRATGELFF	TRBJ2-2	TRBV2	once	TRBD1
TGTGCCACCAGCACCGACAGGGGGCGAGTATCTGGGGCCAACGTCCTGACTTTC	CATSTDRGRVSGANVLTF	TRBJ2-6	TRBV15	-	TRBD1
TGCGCCAGCGCGCCCTGGGGGCGGGAGACCCAAGGGGTCTACAATGAGCAGTTCTTC	CASAPWGRETQGVYNEQFF	TRBJ2-1	TRBV4-1	-	-
TGTGCCAGCAGCGGGGACAGGGGAGTCACTGAAGCTTTCTTT	CASSGDRGVTEAFF	TRBJ1-1	TRBV5-4	-	TRBD1
TGTGCCAGCGGGACAGGAGCGAACACCGGGGAGCTGTTTTTT	CASGTGANTGELFF	TRBJ2-2	TRBV7-9	-	TRBD1
TGTGCCAGCAGCTGGGAGGTTGCCCAAGAGACCCAGTACTTC	CASSWEVAQETQYF	TRBJ2-5	TRBV7-9	-	-
TGTGCCAGCAGCCCCCGAGGCAGGGGCTACGAGCAGTACTTC	CASSPRGRGYEQYF	TRBJ2-7	TRBV4-2	-	-
TGTGCCAGCAGCCAAGCGAGGGGGAAGGGTGATGAAAAACTGTTTTTT	CASSQARGKGDEKLFF	TRBJ1-4	TRBV14	-	-
TGTGCCAGCAGCTTAATAGGGACAGAAGTAGCCAAAAACATTCAGTACTTC	CASSLIGTEVAKNIQYF	TRBJ2-4	TRBV21-1	-	-
TGCAGCGTTGAAACCGGAGGACAGGCCTATGGCTACACCTTC	CSVETGGQAYGYTF	TRBJ1-2	TRBV29-1	-	TRBD1
TGTGCCTGGCTCCCTGCACGGACAGAAGCTAACTATGGCTACACCTTC	CAWLPARTEANYGYTF	TRBJ1-2	TRBV30	-	-
TGCGCCAGCAGCCAATCGGAGATTTACAATGAGCAGTTCTTC	CASSQSEIYNEQFF	TRBJ2-1	TRBV4-1	-	-
TGTGCCAGCAGCTTGTTGGGACAAACGAACATTCAGTACTTC	CASSLLGQTNIQYF	TRBJ2-4	TRBV5-4	-	-
TGTGCCATCCCCTTGGGGAGGGAGGGTTACGAGCAGTACTTC	CAIPLGREGYEQYF	TRBJ2-7	TRBV21-1	-	-
TGTGCCAGCAGTGAGAGCTCCTACAATGAGCAGTTCTTC	CASSESSYNEQFF	TRBJ2-1	TRBV25-1	-	-
TGTGCCAGCAGCCCCCTGTTCCCAGGAAGTGGCTACACCTTC	CASSPLFPGSGYTF	TRBJ1-2	TRBV7-9	-	-
TGTGCCAGCAGTTTACGGGAGCTTGCGCAGTATTTT	CASSLRELAQYF	TRBJ2-3	TRBV28	-	-
TGTGCCAGCAGTTACCTGACAGGGAGAAACACTGAAGCTTTCTTT	CASSYLTGRNTEAFF	TRBJ1-1	TRBV6-5	once	TRBD1
TGTGCCAGCAGCTCCGCGGGGGGGCGGGACGAGCAGTTCTTC	CASSSAGGRDEQFF	TRBJ2-1	TRBV5-4	-	TRBD2
TGTGCCAGCAGGCTGACAGGCCCGAACACTGAAGCTTTCTTT	CASRLTGPNTEAFF	TRBJ1-1	TRBV28	-	-
TGTGCCAGCAGCCCCGGCTCGAGGGACGAGCAGTACTTC	CASSPGSRDEQYF	TRBJ2-7	TRBV7-9	-	-
TGTGCCACCCGGTCGCAGTATTTT	CATRSQYF	TRBJ2-3	TRBV7-9	few	-
TGTGCCAGCAGCTTTTCAGGGGATCAGCCCCAGCATTTT	CASSFSGDQPQHF	TRBJ1-5	TRBV7-6	-	-
TGTGCCTTCACGGGGGGCTCTGGAAACACCATATATTTT	CAFTGGSGNTIYF	TRBJ1-3	TRBV30	-	-
TGTGCCAGCAGTGAATGGAGATGGTACGAGCAGTACTTC	CASSEWRWYEQYF	TRBJ2-7	TRBV6-1	-	-
TGTGCCAGCAGCCAAGGGGCGGGGGGGGATCAGCCCCAGCATTTT	CASSQGAGGDQPQHF	TRBJ1-5	TRBV4-2	-	-
TGTGCCAGCAGCTTAGAGTCTATCCACTCTGGCTACACCTTC	CASSLESIHSGYTF	TRBJ1-2	TRBV7-9	-	-
TGCGCCAGCAGCTATAACTTTAGGACTAGCGGGATGAATGAGCAGTTCTTC	CASSYNFRTSGMNEQFF	TRBJ2-1	TRBV5-1	-	TRBD2
TGTGCCAGCAGCTTTCAACAACAGTACGAGCAGTACTTC	CASSFQQQYEQYF	TRBJ2-7	TRBV5-5	-	-
TGTGCCAGCAGCCAAGAAAAGCGGGGGCCACAAGAGACCCAGTACTTC	CASSQEKRGPQETQYF	TRBJ2-5	TRBV4-2	-	TRBD2
TGCGCCAGCAGTTTCTCGACTAGCGGGGCCTACGAGCAGTACTTC	CASSFSTSGAYEQYF	TRBJ2-7	TRBV5-1	-	TRBD2
TGCAGCGTTGTGCCCGTGGCAGGGGCCCGCGAGGGGGTTGCTTTCTTT	CSVVPVAGAREGVAFF	TRBJ1-1	TRBV29-1	-	-
TGCGCCAGCAGTGACGGGACAGGGCAAGAGACCCAGTACTTC	CASSDGTGQETQYF	TRBJ2-5	TRBV10-1	-	TRBD1
TGTGCCAGCAGTCTGGGGGGGGCCCCCTACAATGAGCAGTTCTTC	CASSLGGAPYNEQFF	TRBJ2-1	TRBV28	-	-
TGCGCCAGCAGTGGGACATCCTCTAATGAAAAACTGTTTTTT	CASSGTSSNEKLFF	TRBJ1-4	TRBV10-2	-	-
TGTGCCAGTACAGATAGGGGACAGAACACTGAAGCTTTCTTT	CASTDRGQNTEAFF	TRBJ1-1	TRBV19	once	-
TGTGCCAGCAGTACCGAACACCGCGACTTGCACGAGCAGTACTTC	CASSTEHRDLHEQYF	TRBJ2-7	TRBV27	-	-
TGTGCCAGCAGTTACTCTGGACAGGGGGCGCCGGATGGCTACACCTTC	CASSYSGQGAPDGYTF	TRBJ1-2	TRBV6-5	-	TRBD1
TGTGCCAGCACGGACAGGGGGGCTACGCAGTTCTTC	CASTDRGATQFF	TRBJ2-1	TRBV10-3	-	TRBD1
TGTGCCAGCAGCTCCCTCGGGGGAGGGAACACCGGGGAGCTGTTTTTT	CASSSLGGGNTGELFF	TRBJ2-2	TRBV7-3	-	-
TGTGCCAGCAGTTGGGACGACAGGGGGACTTTCTTT	CASSWDDRGTFF	TRBJ1-1	TRBV6-6	-	TRBD1